This TCR beta chain was observed in a study of graft-versus-host responses after intestinal transplantation. Overall study context: Recipients were given multivisceral, liver-intestinal, or isolated intestinal transplants. Points from the study as a whole: Detected in recipient marrow were GvH clones, some of which were first observed in ileum or blood.

TCRdb's table, derived via immunoSEQ multiplex PCR, lists solely in-frame clones and lacks some. The sample carries 100,000 to 120,000 clones, 93% recorded once. With 7 bases clipped from V and 1 base from J, the junction kept 2 bases outside the gene matches. The CDR3 is 14 amino acids. Germline V lookup: CDR1 SQVTM, CDR2 ANQGSEA. Regarding this clone: The target antigen is unknown.

The material sequenced was unstimulated CD8+ T cells sorted from spleen or lymph node cells, taken before intestinal transplant. The sequence was collected from a human donor who received an intestinal transplant. The J gene is TRBJ2-2, the V gene TRBV29-1; 11 nucleotides line up with TRBD2. This chain's CDR3 is CSAGTSGNTGELFF. CDR3 sequence (DNA): TGCAGCGCTGGGACTAGCGGGAACACCGGGGAGCTGTTTTTT.